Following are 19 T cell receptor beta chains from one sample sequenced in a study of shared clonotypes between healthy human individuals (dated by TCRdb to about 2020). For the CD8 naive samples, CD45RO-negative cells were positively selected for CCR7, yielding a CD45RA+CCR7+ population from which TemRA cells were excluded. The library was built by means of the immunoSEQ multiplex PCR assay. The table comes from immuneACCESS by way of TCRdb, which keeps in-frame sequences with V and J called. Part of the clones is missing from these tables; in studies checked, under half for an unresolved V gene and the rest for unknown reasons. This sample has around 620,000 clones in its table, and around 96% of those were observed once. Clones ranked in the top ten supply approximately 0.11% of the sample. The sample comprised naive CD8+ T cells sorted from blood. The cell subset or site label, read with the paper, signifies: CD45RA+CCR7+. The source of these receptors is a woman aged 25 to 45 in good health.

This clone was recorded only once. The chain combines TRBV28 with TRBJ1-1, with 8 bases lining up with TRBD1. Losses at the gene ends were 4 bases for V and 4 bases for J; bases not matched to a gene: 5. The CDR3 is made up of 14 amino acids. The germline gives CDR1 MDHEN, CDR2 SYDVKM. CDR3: CASSSTGASTEAFF. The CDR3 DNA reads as TGTGCCAGCAGTTCGACAGGGGCGAGCACTGAAGCTTTCTTT.

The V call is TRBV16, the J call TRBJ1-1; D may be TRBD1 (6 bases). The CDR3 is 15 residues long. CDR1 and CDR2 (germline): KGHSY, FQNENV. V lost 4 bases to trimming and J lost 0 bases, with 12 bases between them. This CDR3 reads CASSPGGGLNTEAFF. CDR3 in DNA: TGTGCCAGCAGCCCGGGCGGGGGCCTGAACACTGAAGCTTTCTTT.

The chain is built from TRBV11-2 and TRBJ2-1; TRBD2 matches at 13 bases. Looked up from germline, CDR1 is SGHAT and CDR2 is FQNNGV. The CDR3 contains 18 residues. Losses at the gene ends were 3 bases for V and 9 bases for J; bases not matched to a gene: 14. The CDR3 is CASSFAPPGTSGMGEQFF. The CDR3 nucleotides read TGTGCCAGCAGCTTTGCGCCTCCCGGGACTAGCGGGATGGGTGAGCAGTTCTTC. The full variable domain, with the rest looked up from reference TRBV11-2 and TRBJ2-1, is EAGVAQSPRYKIIEKRQSVAFWCNPISGHATLYWYQQILGQGPKLLIQFQNNGVVDDSQLPKDRFSAERLKGVDSTLKIQPAKLEDSAVYLCASSFAPPGTSGMGEQFFGPGTRLTVL.

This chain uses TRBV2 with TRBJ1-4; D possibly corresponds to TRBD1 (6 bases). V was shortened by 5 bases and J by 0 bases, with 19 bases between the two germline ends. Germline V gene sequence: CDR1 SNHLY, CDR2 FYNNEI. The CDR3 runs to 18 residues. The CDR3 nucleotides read TGTGCCAGCAGTCTTCCCGGACAGACCATTCCAACTAATGAAAAACTGTTTTTT. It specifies CASSLPGQTIPTNEKLFF.

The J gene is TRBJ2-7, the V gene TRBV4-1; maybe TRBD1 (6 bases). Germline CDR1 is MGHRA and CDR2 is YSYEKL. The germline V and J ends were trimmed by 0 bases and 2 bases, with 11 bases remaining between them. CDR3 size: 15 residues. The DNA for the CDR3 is TGCGCCAGCAGCCAAGAGAAGGGGGAACCCTACGAGCAGTACTTC. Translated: CASSQEKGEPYEQYF.

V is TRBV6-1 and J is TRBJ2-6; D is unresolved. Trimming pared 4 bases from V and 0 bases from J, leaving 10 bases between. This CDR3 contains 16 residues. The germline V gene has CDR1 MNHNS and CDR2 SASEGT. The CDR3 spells CASSALTISGANVLTF. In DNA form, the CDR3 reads TGTGCCAGCAGTGCCCTCACTATCTCTGGGGCCAACGTCCTGACTTTC.

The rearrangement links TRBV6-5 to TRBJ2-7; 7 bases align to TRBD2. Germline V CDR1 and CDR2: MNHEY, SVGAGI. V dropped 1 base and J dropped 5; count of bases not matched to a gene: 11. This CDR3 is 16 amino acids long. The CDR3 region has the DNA TGTGCCAGCAGTTACTGGCCCGTGGGAGGGTTTAACGAGCAGTACTTC. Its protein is CASSYWPVGGFNEQYF.

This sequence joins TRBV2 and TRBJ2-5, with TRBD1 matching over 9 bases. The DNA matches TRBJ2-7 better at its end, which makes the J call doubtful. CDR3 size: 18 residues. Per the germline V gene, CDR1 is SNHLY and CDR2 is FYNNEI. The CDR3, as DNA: TGTGCCAGCTTGTTTCCTAGACCCGGGACAGGGACCCCCTACGAGCAGTACTTC. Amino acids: CASLFPRPGTGTPYEQYF.

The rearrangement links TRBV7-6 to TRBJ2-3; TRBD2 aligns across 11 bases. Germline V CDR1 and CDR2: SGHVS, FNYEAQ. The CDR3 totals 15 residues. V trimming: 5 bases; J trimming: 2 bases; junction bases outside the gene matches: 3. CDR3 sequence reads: CASSPSGRSTDTQYF. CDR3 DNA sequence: TGTGCCAGCAGCCCTAGCGGGAGGTCCACAGATACGCAGTATTTT.

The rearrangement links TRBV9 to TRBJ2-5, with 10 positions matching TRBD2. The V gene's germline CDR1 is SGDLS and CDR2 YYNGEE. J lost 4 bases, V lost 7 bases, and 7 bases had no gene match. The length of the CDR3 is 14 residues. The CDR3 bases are TGTGCCAGCGGAGCGGGAGGGCCCTTAGAGACCCAGTACTTC. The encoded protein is CASGAGGPLETQYF.

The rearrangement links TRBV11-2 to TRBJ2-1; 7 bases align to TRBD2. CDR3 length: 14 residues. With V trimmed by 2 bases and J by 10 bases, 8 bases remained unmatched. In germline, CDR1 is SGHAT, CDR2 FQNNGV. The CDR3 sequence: CASSLQASGREQFF. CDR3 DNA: TGTGCCAGCAGCTTACAGGCTAGCGGTAGGGAGCAGTTCTTC.

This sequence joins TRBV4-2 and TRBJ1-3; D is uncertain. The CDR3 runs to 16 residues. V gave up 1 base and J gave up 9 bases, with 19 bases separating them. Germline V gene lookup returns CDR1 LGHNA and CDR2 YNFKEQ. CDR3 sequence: CASSQAVAVDGVTIYF. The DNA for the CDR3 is TGTGCCAGCAGCCAAGCCGTGGCGGTCGATGGGGTCACCATATATTTT.

CDR3 region: CASSFTQLNTEAFF. The CDR3 DNA reads TGTGCCAGCAGTTTTACACAGTTGAACACTGAAGCTTTCTTT. This sequence joins TRBV28 and TRBJ1-1; no firm D call. Trimming took 3 bases from V and 0 from J, leaving 8 bases between them. Germline V CDR1 and CDR2: MDHEN, SYDVKM. The CDR3 runs 14 residues.

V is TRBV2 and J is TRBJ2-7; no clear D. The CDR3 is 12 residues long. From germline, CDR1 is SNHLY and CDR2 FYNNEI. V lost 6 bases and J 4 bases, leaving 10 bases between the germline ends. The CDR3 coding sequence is TGTGCCAGCAGACCTTACGGTTACGAGCAGTACTTC. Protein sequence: CASRPYGYEQYF.

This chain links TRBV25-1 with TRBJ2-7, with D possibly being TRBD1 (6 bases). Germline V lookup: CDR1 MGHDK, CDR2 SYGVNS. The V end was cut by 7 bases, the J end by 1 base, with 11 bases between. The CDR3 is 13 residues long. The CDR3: CASKKQGSYEQYF. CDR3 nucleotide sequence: TGTGCCAGCAAAAAACAGGGATCCTACGAGCAGTACTTC.

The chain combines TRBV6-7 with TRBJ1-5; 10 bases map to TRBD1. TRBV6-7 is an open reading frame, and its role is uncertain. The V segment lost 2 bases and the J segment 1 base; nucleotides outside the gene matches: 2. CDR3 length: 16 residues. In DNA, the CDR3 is TGTGCCAGCAGTTACGACAGGGGGCGGAGCAATCAGCCCCAGCATTTT. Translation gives CASSYDRGRSNQPQHF.

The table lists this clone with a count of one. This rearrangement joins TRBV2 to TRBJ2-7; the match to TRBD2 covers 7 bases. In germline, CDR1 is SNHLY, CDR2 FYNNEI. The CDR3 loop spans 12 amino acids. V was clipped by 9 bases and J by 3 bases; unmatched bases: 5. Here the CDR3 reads CARGGSSYEQYF. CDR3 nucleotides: TGTGCCAGGGGGGGGAGCAGCTACGAGCAGTACTTC.

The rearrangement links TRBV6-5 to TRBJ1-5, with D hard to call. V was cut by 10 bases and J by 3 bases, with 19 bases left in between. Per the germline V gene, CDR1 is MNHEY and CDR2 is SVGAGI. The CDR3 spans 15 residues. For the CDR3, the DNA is TGTGCCACTACACCAACGGTGACTATCAATCAGCCCCAGCATTTT. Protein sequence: CATTPTVTINQPQHF.

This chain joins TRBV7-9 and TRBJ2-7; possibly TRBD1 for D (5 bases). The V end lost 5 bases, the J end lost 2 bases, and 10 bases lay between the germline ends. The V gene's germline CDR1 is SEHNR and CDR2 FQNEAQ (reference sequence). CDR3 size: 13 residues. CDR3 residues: CASSADRPYEQYF. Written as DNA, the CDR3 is TGTGCCAGCAGCGCCGACAGACCCTACGAGCAGTACTTC.